The 13 T cell receptor beta chains reported below all come from one sample, sequenced in a study of cytotoxic CD8 clonotypes in ibrutinib-treated CLL (dated by TCRdb to the early 2020s). The time point tag for this specimen amounts to: roughly 23 months on ibrutinib. Library method: the immunoSEQ multiplex PCR assay. TCRdb's version of the immuneACCESS table is confined to in-frame rearrangements and falls short of the full clone set. An unresolved V gene accounts for under half of the shortfall where checked; the remainder is of unknown origin. This sample comprises over 100,000 clones, around 85% of them detected only once. The ten largest clonotypes hold around 2.1% of the sample. The input for sequencing was PBMCs, taken after 24 months of ibrutinib treatment. These receptors came from a human donor with chronic lymphocytic leukemia.

The rearrangement uses TRBV6-6 and TRBJ2-5; D is possibly TRBD1 (6 bases). CDR3 length: 12 amino acids. Germline lookup yields CDR1 MNHNY and CDR2 SVGAGI (reference sequence). V lost 5 bases and J lost 5, with 9 bases in between. The CDR3 nucleotides read TGTGCCAGCAGTACGCAGGGGGAGACCCAGTACTTC. Protein: CASSTQGETQYF.

V and J are TRBV5-1 and TRBJ1-2; 11 bases align to TRBD1. The CDR3 has 14 amino acids. The V segment lost 0 bases and the J segment 6 bases; nucleotides outside the gene matches: 1. Looked up from germline, CDR1 is SGHRS and CDR2 is YFSETQ. The CDR3 here is CASSLEGQGDGYTF. The CDR3 DNA is TGCGCCAGCAGCTTGGAGGGACAGGGGGATGGCTACACCTTC.

This rearrangement joins TRBV7-2 to TRBJ2-3; 9 bases map to TRBD1. This CDR3 region has 15 residues. CDR1 SGHTA and CDR2 FQGNSA come from the germline V gene. The V gene end was trimmed by 4 bases and the J gene end by 0 bases; junction bases not matched to a gene: 2. The CDR3 DNA reads as TGTGCCAGCAGCTCGGACAGGGGTAGCACAGATACGCAGTATTTT. Amino acids: CASSSDRGSTDTQYF.

This chain joins TRBV7-9 and TRBJ1-2; D remains unclear. Trimming pared 1 base from V and 7 bases from J, leaving 16 bases between. The length of the CDR3 is 15 residues. Germline V gene data show CDR1 as SEHNR and CDR2 as FQNEAQ (reference sequence). CDR3 residues: CASSLGEGGSSGYTF. The DNA for the CDR3 is TGTGCCAGCAGCTTAGGTGAGGGCGGTAGCTCTGGCTACACCTTC. Variable domain in full (rest from reference TRBV7-9 and TRBJ1-2): DTGVSQNPRHKITKRGQNVTFRCDPISEHNRLYWYRQTLGQGPEFLTYFQNEAQLEKSRLLSDRFSAERPKGSFSTLEIQRTEQGDSAMYLCASSLGEGGSSGYTFGSGTRLTVV.

The V and J genes are TRBV6-7 and TRBJ2-5, with 10 nucleotides matching TRBD2. TRBV6-7 is marked as an open reading frame, function uncertain. This CDR3 is 17 amino acids long. V trimming: 6 bases; J trimming: 6 bases; junction bases outside the gene matches: 16. The CDR3 nucleotides are TGTGCCAGCAGAGGAACCACGGAGCGGGGGGGCGTGAAGACCCAGTACTTC. This translates into CASRGTTERGGVKTQYF.

The chain recombines TRBV9 with TRBJ1-1; D is unclear. Between the trimmed V and J ends, which lost 5 bases and 2 bases, there was a span of 13 bases. Looked up from germline, CDR1 is SGDLS and CDR2 is YYNGEE. The CDR3 has 14 amino acids. DNA for the CDR3: TGTGCCAGCAGTTTAAGACCTTCTAACACTGAAGCTTTCTTT. It is translated as CASSLRPSNTEAFF.

V and J are TRBV6-1 and TRBJ2-3; D is ambiguous. The CDR3 extends over 13 amino acids. Germline V CDR1 and CDR2: MNHNS, SASEGT. The ends were cut back, 2 bases at V and 9 bases at J, with 12 bases in the middle. This chain's CDR3 is CASSEPLIQTQYF. The CDR3 nucleotides are TGTGCCAGCAGTGAACCCCTCATCCAGACGCAGTATTTT.

This clone was seen just once. The rearrangement uses TRBV6-4 and TRBJ1-1, with 11 bases fitting TRBD1. Germline CDR1 and CDR2: MRHNA and SNTAGT. The CDR3 extends over 14 amino acids. Germline trimming cut 4 bases from V and 5 bases from J; bases unmatched to any gene: 3. CDR3 coding DNA: TGTGCCAGCAGTGCCGGGACAGGGGGGACTGAAGCTTTCTTT. Residues: CASSAGTGGTEAFF.

The V and J genes are TRBV6-5 and TRBJ1-2; D is unresolved. V was cut by 7 bases and J by 4 bases, with 19 bases left in between. The CDR3 runs 15 residues. From germline, CDR1 is MNHEY and CDR2 SVGAGI. The CDR3 region is CASTLTPREFYGYTF. The CDR3 region has the DNA TGTGCCAGCACCCTCACGCCCCGGGAGTTCTATGGCTACACCTTC.

The chain joins TRBV2 to TRBJ2-7, with TRBD1 identical over 8 bases. After removal of 6 bases from V and 3 bases from J, the junction contained 10 bases not matched to a gene. This CDR3 is 15 amino acids long. Germline CDR1 reads SNHLY; CDR2 reads FYNNEI. This CDR3 reads CASRPDRGPNYEQYF. CDR3 sequence (DNA): TGTGCCAGCAGACCCGACAGGGGCCCTAACTACGAGCAGTACTTC.

The rearrangement joins TRBV5-6 to TRBJ2-3; the match to TRBD2 covers 9 bases. V lost 4 bases to trimming and J lost 0 bases; unmatched junction nucleotides: 12. Germline V gene data show CDR1 as SGHDT and CDR2 as YYEEEE. The CDR3 loop spans 18 amino acids. The CDR3 DNA reads TGTGCCAGCAGCCCGAGATTTTCTAGCGGGGCTAGCACAGATACGCAGTATTTT. Translation gives CASSPRFSSGASTDTQYF.

This chain joins TRBV28 and TRBJ2-7; 10 nucleotides line up with TRBD1. Germline CDR1 is MDHEN and CDR2 is SYDVKM. The CDR3 runs to 14 residues. The junction had 4 bases not matched to a gene; V was cut back by 2 bases and J by 6 bases. CDR3 in amino acids: CASSLVTGGGEQYF. Here the CDR3 DNA reads TGTGCCAGCAGTTTAGTGACAGGGGGCGGCGAGCAGTACTTC.

The V call is TRBV5-6, the J call TRBJ1-5, with D possibly TRBD1 on 6 matching bases. The V and J ends lost 3 bases and 1 base respectively, with 11 bases between them. Germline-derived CDR1 and CDR2 are SGHDT and YYEEEE. The CDR3 length is 15 residues. CDR3 nucleotide sequence: TGTGCCAGCAGCTCCCGGGGGGCCAGCAATCAGCCCCAGCATTTT. The encoded protein is CASSSRGASNQPQHF. The full variable domain, rest sourced from reference TRBV5-6 and TRBJ1-5, is DAGVTQSPTHLIKTRGQQVTLRCSPKSGHDTVSWYQQALGQGPQFIFQYYEEEERQRGNFPDRFSGHQFPNYSSELNVNALLLGDSALYLCASSSRGASNQPQHFGDGTRLSIL.